This TCR beta chain stems from a study of blood T cell repertoires in COVID-19. Study-wide context: COVID-19 samples, acute and convalescent, were from the United States, Italy and Spain. T cells, B-cell-depleted T cells, or PBMCs supplied cDNA or gDNA.

Authors' analysis steps: Amplifying reference gene primers gave estimates of nucleated cell counts. Repertoires were generated with immunoSEQ multiplex PCR, while TCRdb's copy carries only in-frame clones and drops some. The DNA gave D and trimming, while V, J and clone size come from that table. The sample gives some 120,000 clones, around four fifths of which show up once; 5.5% to 6% is in the top ten. The CDR3 is made up of 18 amino acids. The germline V gene encodes CDR1 MNHEY and CDR2 SVGEGT. Trimming left V 5 bases short and J 0 bases short, with 19 bases between. The chain couples TRBV6-2 or TRBV6-3 to TRBJ2-2; perhaps TRBD2 as D (6 bases). The sample comprised peripheral blood. This clonotype was sampled from an elderly man with active or convalescent COVID-19. DNA of the CDR3: TGTGCCAGCAGTACAAGCCTCGGGCTAGCGTCGAACACCGGGGAGCTGTTTTTT. Translated: CASSTSLGLASNTGELFF.